This TCR beta chain was captured in a study of T and B cells in COVID-19 patients. Whole-study context: Comorbidities linked to unfavorable COVID-19 outcome were present in about 90% of the 20 active-infection patients.

TRB was amplified from around 250-460 ng of blood genomic DNA. Note on this clonotype: What it recognizes is unknown.

Regarding the study as a whole: At recovery TRB diversity and richness exceeded healthy donors, after highly clonal active COVID-19 repertoires. There were 2,000 to 3,000 TCR clusters exclusive to the recovered cohort, a few dozen with low generation probability.

BIOMED2 TRB-A/B primer pools were used in multiplex TRB PCR. TCRdb processed the multiplex PCR reads anew with MiXCR; each CDR3 protein has one entry. Here the sample spans around 21,000 distinct CDR3 sequences, 25% to 35% being singletons. The sequence derives from a human donor who had recovered from COVID-19. Sample: blood.

The CDR3 is CASSPDAEVAKNIQYF. CDR3 sequence (DNA): TGTGCCAGCAGCCCGGACGCGGAGGTAGCCAAAAACATTCAGTACTTC. The J gene is TRBJ2-4, the V gene TRBV5-6, with a possible D match to TRBD2 (5 bases). The V and J ends lost 4 bases and 0 bases respectively, with 14 bases between them. CDR3 size: 16 residues. Germline CDR1 reads SGHDT; CDR2 reads YYEEEE.